This entry is about one T cell receptor (beta chain). The antigen is undetermined. CDR1 and CDR2 from the germline V gene are LNHDA and SQIVND (reference sequence). The CDR3 is 13 residues long. Trimming cost V 10 bases and J 2 bases, with 11 bases left between them. This specimen belongs to a study of T cells after yellow fever vaccination. Points from the study as a whole: A weaker secondary response peaked on day 5, the primary on day 15.

Template switching with 5'RACE generated the TCR cDNA and added a universal primer site and UMIs. In TCRdb, the 5' RACE reads were re-called with MiXCR into one record per CDR3 protein. This table has a few hundred thousand distinct CDR3 sequences, approximately 6% appearing once. The sequence was collected from a man aged 30 to 39 who received the YFV17D yellow fever vaccine. The gene calls are TRBV19 and TRBJ2-2; TRBD1 or TRBD2 may be the D gene (5 bases each). This specimen consisted of PBMCs, obtained 5 days after the yellow fever booster vaccination. The CDR3 DNA reads TGTGCCACCGGGGACGGTAACACCGGGGAGCTGTTTTTT. Protein: CATGDGNTGELFF.